The T cell receptor beta chain under discussion was sequenced for a study of cytomegalovirus exposure and HLA in healthy donors. Researchers ran the PCR with 60 Vbeta and 13 Jbeta primers. The table came from immunoSEQ multiplex PCR; TCRdb's copy has only in-frame clones and leaves some out. Of roughly 150,000 clones listed, nearly 80% are singletons. CDR1 is SQVTM, CDR2 ANQGSEA, per germline. This CDR3 region has 14 residues. The V segment lost 4 bases and the J segment 5 bases; nucleotides outside the gene matches: 5. The TCR was taken from a woman aged 40-49 years in good health and CMV-seronegative. The rearrangement joins TRBV29-1 to TRBJ2-3, with TRBD2 identical over 11 bases. The material sequenced was PBMCs. This CDR3 reads CSVGLAGLVDTQYF. DNA of the CDR3: TGCAGCGTTGGACTAGCGGGATTGGTAGATACGCAGTATTTT.